These 31 T cell receptor beta chains were sequenced from one sample in a study of blood T cell repertoires in COVID-19. TCRdb's copy holds only in-frame clones and misses some; the assay was immunoSEQ multiplex PCR. The sample carries over 95,000 clones, about four fifths recorded once. The sample taken for sequencing was peripheral blood. All receptors come from a woman older than 75 with active or convalescent COVID-19.

The V call is TRBV5-4, the J call TRBJ2-3, with 11 bases aligning to TRBD2. The V gene's germline CDR1 is SGHNT and CDR2 YYREEE (reference sequence). Losses at the gene ends were 4 bases for V and 3 bases for J; bases not matched to a gene: 4. The CDR3 runs to 15 residues. CDR3 protein: CASSTTSGRTDTQYF. In DNA, the CDR3 is TGTGCCAGCAGCACCACTAGCGGGAGAACAGATACGCAGTATTTT.

The CDR3 bases are TGTGCCAGCAGTGCATCCTGGACTTACGGGGAGCTGTTTTTT. Its protein is CASSASWTYGELFF. The chain links TRBV2 to TRBJ2-2, with D possibly matching TRBD2 (5 bases). This CDR3 spans 14 amino acids. Looked up from germline, CDR1 is SNHLY and CDR2 is FYNNEI. The ends were cut back, 4 bases at V and 7 bases at J, with 13 bases in the middle.

The J gene is TRBJ1-5, the V gene TRBV7-9; D is possibly TRBD1 (6 bases). There are 13 residues in the CDR3. From germline, CDR1 is SEHNR and CDR2 FQNEAQ (reference sequence). V was clipped by 0 bases and J by 6 bases, with 6 bases between them. The CDR3 coding sequence is TGTGCCAGCAGCTTAGCAGGGGGTCAGCCCCAGCATTTT. Translating it yields CASSLAGGQPQHF.

The chain is built from TRBV6-2 or TRBV6-3 and TRBJ2-1, with TRBD2 matching over 10 bases. Germline trimming cut 0 bases from V and 0 bases from J; bases unmatched to any gene: 11. The CDR3 sequence is 20 residues long. Germline V gene data show CDR1 as MNHEY and CDR2 as SVGEGT. DNA for the CDR3: TGTGCCAGCAGTTACTCCCCCCTAGCGGGAGCCACCAGCTCCTACAATGAGCAGTTCTTC. Translating gives CASSYSPLAGATSSYNEQFF.

The chain employs TRBV29-1 and TRBJ2-3, with 8 bases matching TRBD1. The CDR3 is made up of 15 amino acids. V shed 0 bases, J shed 1 base, and the junction held 3 bases outside the gene matches. Per germline, CDR1 SQVTM and CDR2 ANQGSEA. The CDR3 sequence is CSVEEVQGGTDTQYF. The CDR3, as DNA: TGCAGCGTTGAAGAGGTACAGGGGGGCACAGATACGCAGTATTTT.

This clone was observed a few times. The chain uses TRBV7-2 and TRBJ1-1, with D hard to call. This CDR3 has 12 amino acids. Germline V CDR1 and CDR2: SGHTA, FQGNSA. V was shortened by 3 bases and J by 4 bases, with 6 bases between the two germline ends. CDR3 nucleotide sequence: TGTGCCAGCAGCTTCTCGAGCACTGAAGCTTTCTTT. This translates into CASSFSSTEAFF. Full variable domain (missing parts from reference TRBV7-2 and TRBJ1-1): GAGVSQSPSNKVTEKGKDVELRCDPISGHTALYWYRQSLGQGLEFLIYFQGNSAPDKSGLPSDRFSAERTGGSVSTLTIQRTQQEDSAVYLCASSFSSTEAFFGQGTRLTVV.

The chain carries TRBV24-1 and TRBJ2-1, with 11 bases matching TRBD1. The germline gives CDR1 KGHDR, CDR2 SFDVKD. The CDR3 loop spans 15 amino acids. After removal of 3 bases from V and 7 bases from J, the junction contained 4 bases not matched to a gene. CDR3 bases: TGTGCCACCAGTGATCCGGGACAGGGGGATAATGAGCAGTTCTTC. Protein sequence: CATSDPGQGDNEQFF.

This chain uses TRBV9 with TRBJ1-2; perhaps TRBD1 as D (5 bases). Germline CDR1 reads SGDLS; CDR2 reads YYNGEE. Trimming took off 4 bases at V and 4 bases at J, with 11 bases between the two ends. The CDR3 sequence is 13 residues long. The CDR3 spells CASSPDSSYGYTF. The CDR3 DNA reads as TGTGCCAGCAGCCCCGACAGTAGCTATGGCTACACCTTC.

The chain links TRBV19 to TRBJ2-2, with 11 bases fitting TRBD2. The J segment lost 5 bases and the V segment lost 5 bases, leaving 4 bases of the junction unmatched. The CDR3 is 15 amino acids. CDR1 is LNHDA and CDR2 is SQIVND in the germline V gene (reference sequence). CDR3 in amino acids: CASSLAGGGTGELFF. The CDR3 DNA reads TGTGCCAGTAGTTTAGCGGGAGGGGGAACCGGGGAGCTGTTTTTT.

The gene calls are TRBV6-5 and TRBJ1-2; 7 bases line up with TRBD1. The CDR3 has 12 residues. Trimming removed 6 bases from V and 2 bases from J; junction bases left unmatched: 0. Germline V CDR1 and CDR2: MNHEY, SVGAGI. The CDR3 sequence is CASRGQNYGYTF. As DNA, the CDR3 is TGTGCCAGCAGGGGACAGAACTATGGCTACACCTTC.

This chain links TRBV27 with TRBJ2-1; 9 positions agree with TRBD2. The CDR3 consists of 16 residues. The junction had 10 bases not matched to a gene; V was cut back by 4 bases and J by 6 bases. Germline values: CDR1 MNHEY, CDR2 SMNVEV (reference sequence). The chain's CDR3 is CASSSRLLAGSNEQFF. In DNA form, the CDR3 reads TGTGCCAGCAGTTCTCGGTTGCTAGCGGGGTCCAATGAGCAGTTCTTC.

The CDR3 is CASRDGAKNIQYF. The CDR3 DNA reads as TGTGCCAGTAGAGACGGGGCCAAAAACATTCAGTACTTC. V usage is TRBV19 and J usage is TRBJ2-4; D uncertain. The CDR3 covers 13 residues. Germline CDR1 and CDR2: LNHDA and SQIVND (reference sequence). The ends were cut back, 6 bases at V and 1 base at J, with 7 bases in the middle.

The chain carries TRBV7-9 and TRBJ2-1; D might be TRBD2 (6 bases). Trimming removed 1 base at V and 3 bases at J, with 13 bases between. Per germline, CDR1 SEHNR and CDR2 FQNEAQ (reference sequence). This CDR3 contains 16 residues. CDR3 DNA sequence: TGTGCCAGCAGCTTAGGGGCGGGACTTCTCTACAATGAGCAGTTCTTC. Its translation: CASSLGAGLLYNEQFF.

The chain uses TRBV5-1 and TRBJ2-1, with 7 nucleotides matching TRBD2. This CDR3 is built from 14 residues. Per the germline V gene, CDR1 is SGHRS and CDR2 is YFSETQ. V shed 5 bases and J 5 bases; nucleotides not matched to a gene: 7. The CDR3 is CASSWTSLNNEQFF. The CDR3, as DNA: TGCGCCAGCAGTTGGACTAGTTTAAACAATGAGCAGTTCTTC.

The CDR3 loop reads CASSQEPPGRNTIYF. For the CDR3, the DNA is TGTGCCAGCAGCCAAGAACCCCCAGGGCGAAACACCATATATTTT. The genes are TRBV4-2 and TRBJ1-3, with a possible D match to TRBD1 (5 bases). This CDR3 has 15 residues. V lost 0 bases and J 5 bases, leaving 11 bases between the germline ends. Germline V gene data show CDR1 as LGHNA and CDR2 as YNFKEQ.

The chain links TRBV12-3 or TRBV12-4 to TRBJ1-2; D is possibly TRBD1 (6 bases). This CDR3 contains 12 residues. Trimming pared 1 base from V and 8 bases from J, leaving 8 bases between. CDR3 sequence: CASSLGQAGYTF. The CDR3 DNA is TGTGCCAGCAGTTTAGGACAGGCCGGCTACACCTTC.

The chain uses TRBV5-1 and TRBJ2-7; 11 positions agree with TRBD2. J gave up 4 bases and V 0 bases, and 6 bases lay outside the gene matches. This CDR3 is built from 16 residues. Germline CDR1 reads SGHRS; CDR2 reads YFSETQ. The DNA of the CDR3 is TGCGCCAGCAGCTTGGGTAGCGGGAGGGCCCAATACGAGCAGTACTTC. Protein sequence: CASSLGSGRAQYEQYF. Complete variable domain (other parts from reference TRBV5-1 and TRBJ2-7): KAGVTQTPRYLIKTRGQQVTLSCSPISGHRSVSWYQQTPGQGLQFLFEYFSETQRNKGNFPGRFSGRQFSNSRSEMNVSTLELGDSALYLCASSLGSGRAQYEQYFGPGTRLTVT.

This chain joins TRBV6-2 or TRBV6-3 and TRBJ2-5, with 7 bases matching TRBD2. CDR1 and CDR2 (germline): MNHEY, SVGEGT. The CDR3 spans 13 residues. Trimming took 5 bases from V and 5 from J; bases not matched to a gene: 5. The CDR3 sequence is CASSGGVRETQYF. CDR3 sequence (DNA): TGTGCCAGCAGTGGGGGGGTTAGGGAGACCCAGTACTTC.

The chain employs TRBV2 and TRBJ2-1; 7 bases agree with TRBD2. This CDR3 contains 17 residues. Unmatched junction bases numbered 15, after V lost 2 bases and J lost 8 bases. CDR1 and CDR2 (germline): SNHLY, FYNNEI. The CDR3 region is CASSEWASGFRTDEQFF. The CDR3 nucleotides read TGTGCCAGCAGTGAATGGGCTAGCGGTTTCAGGACCGATGAGCAGTTCTTC.

The chain has TRBV6-5 and TRBJ1-2; TRBD1 matches 9 bases. CDR3 length: 14 residues. V lost 5 bases to trimming and J lost 7 bases; unmatched junction nucleotides: 8. CDR1 and CDR2 from the germline V gene are MNHEY and SVGAGI. CDR3 coding DNA: TGTGCCAGCAGTCCGGGACAGGGACAAGGTGGCTACACCTTC. Residues: CASSPGQGQGGYTF.

The chain recombines TRBV4-3 with TRBJ2-1, with 13 positions matching TRBD2. The germline V gene has CDR1 LGHNA and CDR2 YSLEER. J gave up 3 bases and V 4 bases, and 3 bases lay outside the gene matches. This CDR3 has 16 amino acids. The CDR3 nucleotides are TGCGCCAGCAGCCCCCGGACTAGCGGGAGCTACAATGAGCAGTTCTTC. It is translated as CASSPRTSGSYNEQFF.

The rearrangement uses TRBV6-5 and TRBJ2-1; D uncertain. The germline V and J ends were trimmed by 0 bases and 0 bases, with 9 bases remaining between them. Germline assignment: CDR1 MNHEY and CDR2 SVGAGI. The CDR3 runs to 16 residues. CDR3 in amino acids: CASSYSRIPSYNEQFF. The CDR3 DNA is TGTGCCAGCAGTTACTCCAGAATCCCCTCCTACAATGAGCAGTTCTTC.

The genes are TRBV27 and TRBJ1-2; tentative D call: TRBD1 (6 bases). V was cut by 4 bases and J by 0 bases, with 12 bases left in between. This CDR3 region has 15 residues. CDR1 and CDR2 from the germline V gene are MNHEY and SMNVEV (reference sequence). The CDR3 DNA reads as TGTGCCAGCAGTTCGCCGGACAGAGCTAACTATGGCTACACCTTC. Amino acid sequence: CASSSPDRANYGYTF.

To note about this clone: Germline is not matched at one junction end, which may reflect a read error. V is TRBV5-1 and J is TRBJ1-1; D is possibly TRBD1 (5 bases). This CDR3 comprises 14 residues. Germline CDR1 SGHRS, CDR2 YFSETQ. The DNA of the CDR3 is TGTGCCAGCAGCTTGGTGGGGCTTAACACTGAAGCTTTCTTT. It is translated as CASSLVGLNTEAFF. The full variable domain, completed using reference TRBV5-1 and TRBJ1-1, is KAGVTQTPRYLIKTRGQQVTLSCSPISGHRSVSWYQQTPGQGLQFLFEYFSETQRNKGNFPGRFSGRQFSNSRSEMNVSTLELGDSALYLCASSLVGLNTEAFFGQGTRLTVV.

This chain connects TRBV20-1 to TRBJ2-7, with a weak D call TRBD1 (5 bases). The CDR3 length is 13 residues. The V gene's germline CDR1 is DFQATT and CDR2 SNEGSKA (reference sequence). Trimming removed 3 bases from V and 7 bases from J, with 16 bases in between. As DNA, the CDR3 is TGCAGTGCTAGTCGATCAGGGAAGGGGGAGCAGTACTTC. As protein: CSASRSGKGEQYF.

The V and J genes are TRBV25-1 and TRBJ2-3, with D possibly TRBD1 on 5 matching bases. Deletions cut 5 bases from V and 2 bases from J, with 14 bases between. Germline assignment: CDR1 MGHDK and CDR2 SYGVNS. The CDR3 loop spans 15 amino acids. The CDR3 DNA is TGTGCCAGCAGTCCCCTTGGGGCAGACACAGATACGCAGTATTTT. This codes for CASSPLGADTDTQYF.

The rearrangement links TRBV5-4 to TRBJ2-4; TRBD2 might be the D (6 bases). In germline, CDR1 is SGHNT, CDR2 YYREEE (reference sequence). Trimming removed 4 bases at V and 8 bases at J, with 16 bases between. This CDR3 contains 14 residues. The CDR3 loop is CASSATTGDHIQYF. The CDR3 DNA follows: TGTGCCAGCAGCGCGACCACGGGAGATCACATTCAGTACTTC.

The V gene is TRBV5-1, the J gene TRBJ1-4, with TRBD1 identical over 9 bases. Germline CDR1 and CDR2: SGHRS and YFSETQ. Germline trimming cut 4 bases from V and 8 bases from J; bases unmatched to any gene: 9. This CDR3 has 15 amino acids. The CDR3, as DNA: TGCGCCAGCAGCGACCCACAGGGGGCGGGAGAAAAACTGTTTTTT. Its protein product is CASSDPQGAGEKLFF.

The V gene is TRBV3-1 (or the pseudogene TRBV3-2), the J gene TRBJ1-2; D is perhaps TRBD1 (5 bases). CDR1 and CDR2 from the germline V gene are LGHDT and YNNKEL (reference sequence). V shed 4 bases and J shed 8 bases, with 26 bases lying between them. CDR3 size: 17 residues. CDR3 sequence (DNA): TGTGCCAGCAGCCGGGACTATCAGGGAATCGATTTCTGGGGCTACACCTTC. Protein sequence: CASSRDYQGIDFWGYTF.

This clone appeared once. The rearrangement links TRBV4-1 to TRBJ2-4; a possible D gene is TRBD2 (6 bases). Germline loops: CDR1 MGHRA, CDR2 YSYEKL. Trimming pared 1 base from V and 1 base from J, leaving 8 bases between. The CDR3 extends over 15 amino acids. CDR3 in amino acids: CASSQGRGAKNIQYF. The CDR3, as DNA: TGCGCCAGCAGCCAAGGGAGGGGTGCCAAAAACATTCAGTACTTC.

This chain uses TRBV6-5 with TRBJ2-7; D gene uncertain. With 8 bases removed from V and 0 bases from J, the gap between germline ends came to 14 bases. Germline V CDR1 and CDR2: MNHEY, SVGAGI. The CDR3 runs to 14 residues. This chain's CDR3 is CASGMTLFSYEQYF. CDR3 nucleotides: TGTGCCAGCGGTATGACATTATTCTCCTACGAGCAGTACTTC.